These T cell receptor beta chains were read from a single sample in a study of blood T cell repertoires in COVID-19. Sequencing was performed with immunoSEQ multiplex PCR; in TCRdb, only in-frame clones are kept and a portion is missing. The data show around 400,000 clones, about 88% seen once. Sequences were obtained from PBMCs or T cells enriched from blood (not recorded which). The receptors here all came from a woman aged 18-29 years who had been exposed to COVID-19. The CDR3 runs from the conserved cysteine through the conserved F or W. The order of the fields is clone size, D gene, J gene, V gene, CDR3 DNA, CDR3 protein. D genes are given only for firm matches. Size tells how often a clone was seen (once, few, many) or the class of an expanded clone, and some rows leave it out.

clone_size: few
d_call: TRBD2
j_call: TRBJ2-1
v_call: TRBV5-4
cdr3_nt: TGTGCCAGCAGCCCCTCGGGACTAGCGGGAGGTTACAATGAGCAGTTCTTC
cdr3_aa: CASSPSGLAGGYNEQFF

clone_size: .
d_call: TRBD1
j_call: TRBJ2-5
v_call: TRBV4-1
cdr3_nt: TGCGCCAGCAGCCAAGCACCACTTACAGGGGGCGGAGGGGAGACCCAGTACTTC
cdr3_aa: CASSQAPLTGGGGETQYF

clone_size: .
d_call: .
j_call: TRBJ1-5
v_call: TRBV2
cdr3_nt: TGTGCCAGCAGGGACTCTTATAGCAATCAGCCCCAGCATTTT
cdr3_aa: CASRDSYSNQPQHF

clone_size: .
d_call: TRBD1
j_call: TRBJ2-1
v_call: TRBV3-1/TRBV3-2
cdr3_nt: TGTGCCAGCAGCCAACGAGGGGGCATTAATGAGCAGTTCTTC
cdr3_aa: CASSQRGGINEQFF

clone_size: .
d_call: TRBD1
j_call: TRBJ1-2
v_call: TRBV3-1/TRBV3-2
cdr3_nt: TGTGCCAGCAGCCGTCGACAGGGCAGTTATGGCTACACCTTC
cdr3_aa: CASSRRQGSYGYTF

clone_size: .
d_call: .
j_call: TRBJ1-6
v_call: TRBV6-1
cdr3_nt: TGTGCCAGCAGTGAATGGGCGGCGGGATATAATTCACCCCTCCACTTT
cdr3_aa: CASSEWAAGYNSPLHF

clone_size: .
d_call: .
j_call: TRBJ2-3
v_call: TRBV18
cdr3_nt: TGTGCCAGCTCACCACTCCCCGGGACACGGAGCACAGATACGCAGTATTTT
cdr3_aa: CASSPLPGTRSTDTQYF

clone_size: .
d_call: .
j_call: TRBJ2-3
v_call: TRBV5-1
cdr3_nt: TGCGCCAGCAGCAAGCGGACCCTTAGCACAGATACGCAGTATTTT
cdr3_aa: CASSKRTLSTDTQYF

clone_size: .
d_call: .
j_call: TRBJ2-7
v_call: TRBV9
cdr3_nt: TGTGCCAGCACGCCCGGAGACTTGCACTACGAGCAGTACTTC
cdr3_aa: CASTPGDLHYEQYF

clone_size: .
d_call: TRBD2
j_call: TRBJ2-7
v_call: TRBV5-6
cdr3_nt: TGTGCCAGCAGCTTATATTCTTCTAGCGGCATATACGAGCAGTACTTC
cdr3_aa: CASSLYSSSGIYEQYF

clone_size: once
d_call: TRBD2
j_call: TRBJ2-1
v_call: TRBV10-2
cdr3_nt: TGCGCCAGCACCCAATTTAGCGGGAACTCCTACAATGAGCAGTTCTTC
cdr3_aa: CASTQFSGNSYNEQFF

clone_size: once
d_call: .
j_call: TRBJ1-6
v_call: TRBV2
cdr3_nt: TGTGCCAGCGGTAGTGAGGACAGATATTCACCCCTCCACTTT
cdr3_aa: CASGSEDRYSPLHF

clone_size: .
d_call: .
j_call: TRBJ2-7
v_call: TRBV9
cdr3_nt: TGTGCCAGCAGCGCCACCGGGACTTTCTACGAGCAGTACTTC
cdr3_aa: CASSATGTFYEQYF

clone_size: .
d_call: TRBD2
j_call: TRBJ2-1
v_call: TRBV7-2
cdr3_nt: TGTGCCAGCAGCTTAGAAAGTATTCTAGCGGGAGGGTCGGGCAATGAGCAGTTCTTC
cdr3_aa: CASSLESILAGGSGNEQFF

clone_size: .
d_call: TRBD2
j_call: TRBJ2-1
v_call: TRBV2
cdr3_nt: TGTGCCAGCATTCGCGGGGGGACTAACAATGAGCAGTTCTTC
cdr3_aa: CASIRGGTNNEQFF

clone_size: once
d_call: .
j_call: TRBJ2-1
v_call: TRBV29-1
cdr3_nt: TGCAGCGTCCCCGGAACAGGTTCCTACAATGAGCAGTTCTTC
cdr3_aa: CSVPGTGSYNEQFF

clone_size: .
d_call: .
j_call: TRBJ2-3
v_call: TRBV28
cdr3_nt: TGTGCCAGCGAGAGGAGGACAGATACGCAGTATTTT
cdr3_aa: CASERRTDTQYF

clone_size: .
d_call: TRBD2
j_call: TRBJ2-1
v_call: TRBV7-3
cdr3_nt: TGTGCCAGCAGCCTCCTAGCGGGGGGGTGGCAGTTCTTC
cdr3_aa: CASSLLAGGWQFF

clone_size: .
d_call: TRBD1
j_call: TRBJ2-7
v_call: TRBV2
cdr3_nt: TGTGCCAGCAAGGGGACAGGGGGCTCCTACGAGCAGTACTTC
cdr3_aa: CASKGTGGSYEQYF

clone_size: .
d_call: .
j_call: TRBJ1-1
v_call: TRBV9
cdr3_nt: TGTGCCAGCAGCGTAGGGACAGACACTGAAGCTTTCTTT
cdr3_aa: CASSVGTDTEAFF

clone_size: .
d_call: TRBD1
j_call: TRBJ1-2
v_call: TRBV10-3
cdr3_nt: TGTGCCATCAGTGAGTCGGGACAGGGCAAAGGCTACACCTTC
cdr3_aa: CAISESGQGKGYTF

clone_size: .
d_call: .
j_call: TRBJ2-1
v_call: TRBV28
cdr3_nt: TGTGCCAGCAGTCCTCCAGGGGACTCCTACAATGAGCAGTTCTTC
cdr3_aa: CASSPPGDSYNEQFF

clone_size: .
d_call: .
j_call: TRBJ1-5
v_call: TRBV7-9
cdr3_nt: TGTGCCAGCAGCTCCGGATCTGGGCGCAATCAGCCCCAGCATTTT
cdr3_aa: CASSSGSGRNQPQHF

clone_size: .
d_call: .
j_call: TRBJ2-4
v_call: TRBV27
cdr3_nt: TGTGCCAGCAGTTTATTAACCTCGGGCAAAAACATTCAGTACTTC
cdr3_aa: CASSLLTSGKNIQYF

clone_size: .
d_call: .
j_call: TRBJ2-5
v_call: TRBV7-2
cdr3_nt: TGTGCCAGCAGCTTACCCGCTAGCGCGCGGCCACAAGAGACCCAGTACTTC
cdr3_aa: CASSLPASARPQETQYF

clone_size: few
d_call: TRBD1
j_call: TRBJ1-2
v_call: TRBV7-9
cdr3_nt: TGTGCCAGCAGCTTAGTCCCGGGACAGGGCTATGGCTACACCTTC
cdr3_aa: CASSLVPGQGYGYTF

clone_size: .
d_call: .
j_call: TRBJ2-7
v_call: TRBV25-1
cdr3_nt: TGTGCCAGCAGTCAGGGTGCCTCCTACGAGCAGTACTTC
cdr3_aa: CASSQGASYEQYF